The 26 T cell receptor beta chains reported below all come from one sample, sequenced in a study of graft-versus-host responses after intestinal transplantation. Clones were read by immunoSEQ multiplex PCR, and TCRdb kept only the in-frame ones, dropping some. This table holds 90,000 to 150,000 clones, 95% found once. The antigens of these receptors remain unknown. Sequencing was performed on unstimulated CD8+ T cells sorted from spleen or lymph node cells, taken before intestinal transplant. The receptors shown here come from a human donor who received an intestinal transplant.

This chain uses TRBV2 with TRBJ2-1, with 9 bases identical to TRBD2. CDR1 and CDR2 from the germline V gene are SNHLY and FYNNEI. The CDR3 sequence is 15 residues long. Trimming cost V 6 bases and J 5 bases; bases outside gene matches: 8. For the CDR3, the DNA is TGTGCCAGCAGAGATTCTAGCGGGATAAACAATGAGCAGTTCTTC. Protein sequence: CASRDSSGINNEQFF.

The rearrangement links TRBV27 to TRBJ2-1; D is unresolved. Germline-derived CDR1 and CDR2 are MNHEY and SMNVEV (reference sequence). Trimming left V 6 bases short and J 10 bases short, with 19 bases between. There are 14 residues in the CDR3. Written as DNA, the CDR3 is TGTGCCAGCAGGACCGGGCCGACCGGTGGAGAGCAGTTCTTC. Translated: CASRTGPTGGEQFF.

This sequence joins TRBV7-9 and TRBJ2-7; TRBD2 matches at 9 bases. V lost 5 bases, J lost 3 bases, and 5 bases stayed unmatched. The germline V gene has CDR1 SEHNR and CDR2 FQNEAQ (reference sequence). The CDR3 has 14 residues. The CDR3 spells CASSRTSEIYEQYF. In nucleotides, the CDR3 is TGTGCCAGCAGCCGGACTAGCGAGATCTACGAGCAGTACTTC.

This sequence joins TRBV10-3 and TRBJ1-3; D call uncertain. The CDR3 has 14 residues. Trimming took 2 bases from V and 0 from J, leaving 5 bases between them. From germline, CDR1 is ENHRY and CDR2 SYGVKD. CDR3 sequence reads: CAISETVSGNTIYF. The CDR3 nucleotides are TGTGCCATCAGTGAGACTGTCTCTGGAAACACCATATATTTT.

This clone came up once. The V gene is TRBV9, the J gene TRBJ2-3; 7 bases are a match to TRBD2. The ends lost 2 bases at V and 2 bases at J; junction bases unmatched: 8. This CDR3 has 16 amino acids. Germline CDR1 reads SGDLS; CDR2 reads YYNGEE. The DNA for the CDR3 is TGTGCCAGCAGCGTTGGTGCGGGAGTGGCCACAGATACGCAGTATTTT. Encoded protein: CASSVGAGVATDTQYF.

This chain connects TRBV28 to TRBJ2-7, with 9 bases that match TRBD2. V shed 4 bases, J shed 0 bases, and the junction held 1 base outside the gene matches. From germline, CDR1 is MDHEN and CDR2 SYDVKM. The CDR3 has 14 residues. Here the CDR3 reads CASSYSGSSYEQYF. The CDR3 coding sequence is TGTGCCAGCAGTTATAGCGGGAGCTCCTACGAGCAGTACTTC.

V and J are TRBV5-6 and TRBJ2-7, with 7 bases that match TRBD1. The junction had 6 bases not matched to a gene; V was cut back by 4 bases and J by 2 bases. The CDR3 is 14 residues long. Per germline, CDR1 SGHDT and CDR2 YYEEEE. The CDR3 DNA reads TGTGCCAGCAGCCCGGGGACAGTGACCTACGAGCAGTACTTC. The encoded protein is CASSPGTVTYEQYF.

This clone was detected only once. V is TRBV5-6 and J is TRBJ2-3, with a possible D match to TRBD2 (6 bases). From germline, CDR1 is SGHDT and CDR2 YYEEEE. CDR3 size: 16 residues. Between the trimmed V and J ends, which lost 1 base and 0 bases, there was a span of 12 bases. CDR3 residues: CASSLMLASSTDTQYF. The DNA for the CDR3 is TGTGCCAGCAGCTTGATGCTAGCGAGTAGCACAGATACGCAGTATTTT.

The J gene is TRBJ2-2, the V gene TRBV6-5; D possibly corresponds to TRBD2 (5 bases). The CDR3 totals 13 residues. The V gene's germline CDR1 is MNHEY and CDR2 SVGAGI. Trimming took off 6 bases at V and 6 bases at J, with 11 bases between the two ends. The CDR3 sequence: CASSRASSGELFF. The CDR3 DNA is TGTGCCAGCAGCCGGGCTAGCTCCGGGGAGCTGTTTTTT.

V and J are TRBV25-1 and TRBJ2-2, with no clear D. Germline values: CDR1 MGHDK, CDR2 SYGVNS. V was clipped by 8 bases and J by 9 bases, with 10 bases between them. The CDR3 runs 11 residues. The CDR3 DNA sequence: TGTGCCAGCGGCGGCGTAAGGGAGCTGTTTTTT. The encoded protein is CASGGVRELFF.

The V gene is TRBV9, the J gene TRBJ2-7; possible D gene TRBD2, 6 bases. The germline V and J ends were trimmed by 4 bases and 2 bases, with 19 bases remaining between them. CDR3 length: 16 residues. CDR1 is SGDLS, CDR2 YYNGEE, per germline. Here the CDR3 reads CASSLGAAGLTYEQYF. CDR3 DNA: TGTGCCAGCAGCTTAGGTGCAGCGGGCCTCACCTACGAGCAGTACTTC.

This clone came up a few times. The identical CDR3 is also encoded by other nucleotide sequences in the sample. The chain recombines TRBV19 with TRBJ2-2; D is unclear. The V gene's germline CDR1 is LNHDA and CDR2 SQIVND (reference sequence). V shed 1 base and J shed 5 bases, with 2 bases lying between them. The CDR3 has 12 residues. CDR3 nucleotide sequence: TGTGCCAGTAGTATAGGTACCGGGGAGCTGTTTTTT. Translated, it gives CASSIGTGELFF. The variable domain in full, completed from reference TRBV19 and TRBJ2-2, reads DGGITQSPKYLFRKEGQNVTLSCEQNLNHDAMYWYRQDPGQGLRLIYYSQIVNDFQKGDIAEGYSVSREKKESFPLTVTSAQKNPTAFYLCASSIGTGELFFGEGSRLTVL.

J is TRBJ2-1 and V is TRBV7-3; tentative D call: TRBD2 (6 bases). Germline loops: CDR1 SGHTA, CDR2 FQGTGA. The V end was cut by 3 bases, the J end by 6 bases, with 12 bases between. The CDR3 runs 14 residues. The CDR3 coding sequence is TGTGCCAGCAGCTTTCGGGAGAACATCAATGAGCAGTTCTTC. Translating it yields CASSFRENINEQFF.

The chain is built from TRBV6-5 and TRBJ2-7; perhaps D is TRBD1 or TRBD2 (5 bases each). With 6 bases removed from V and 3 bases from J, the gap between germline ends came to 12 bases. CDR1 is MNHEY and CDR2 is SVGAGI in the germline V gene. There are 13 residues in the CDR3. The CDR3 sequence is CASSPGTFYEQYF. The CDR3, as DNA: TGTGCCAGCAGCCCCGGGACGTTCTACGAGCAGTACTTC.

This rearrangement joins TRBV10-1 to TRBJ2-5; TRBD2 is a possible D gene (5 bases). The J call may be in error: the DNA end matches TRBJ2-7 better. The germline CDR1 and CDR2 sequences are WNHNN and SYGVQD (reference sequence). This CDR3 has 13 amino acids. This CDR3 reads CASREDSNYEQYF. In DNA form, the CDR3 reads TGCGCCAGCAGGGAGGACTCCAACTACGAGCAGTACTTC.

V usage is TRBV29-1 and J usage is TRBJ2-1, with TRBD2 identical over 7 bases. V was pared by 3 bases and J by 8 bases, with 13 bases of the junction left unmatched. CDR1 is SQVTM and CDR2 is ANQGSEA in the germline V gene. This CDR3 has 15 amino acids. The DNA for the CDR3 is TGCAGCGTTGATTTGGGCGGGAGCGCGGAATATGAGCAGTTCTTC. Translated: CSVDLGGSAEYEQFF.

This sequence joins TRBV28 and TRBJ2-1; a possible D gene is TRBD2 (6 bases). The CDR3 extends over 17 amino acids. V was cut by 4 bases and J by 0 bases, with 16 bases left in between. Germline V gene data show CDR1 as MDHEN and CDR2 as SYDVKM. CDR3 protein: CASSSPRRASSYNEQFF. CDR3 nucleotides: TGTGCCAGCAGTTCACCCCGGAGGGCCAGCTCCTACAATGAGCAGTTCTTC.

V is TRBV9 and J is TRBJ2-7; 7 bases match TRBD2. Germline V gives CDR1 SGDLS, CDR2 YYNGEE. V shed 0 bases, J shed 1 base, and the junction held 4 bases outside the gene matches. The CDR3 runs to 15 residues. DNA for the CDR3: TGTGCCAGCAGCGTAGGCGCGGGAGCGTCCTACGAGCAGTACTTC. Its protein product is CASSVGAGASYEQYF.

This clone was found a few times. The gene calls are TRBV27 and TRBJ1-5; D call uncertain. V was pared by 3 bases and J by 0 bases, with 3 bases between. CDR3 length equals 13 residues. CDR1 is MNHEY and CDR2 is SMNVEV in the germline V gene (reference sequence). In nucleotides, the CDR3 is TGTGCCAGCAGTTTGGTTAGCAATCAGCCCCAGCATTTT. Translation gives CASSLVSNQPQHF.

The rearrangement links TRBV4-2 to TRBJ2-7, with 12 bases identical to TRBD2. CDR3 length: 15 amino acids. Germline lookup yields CDR1 LGHNA and CDR2 YNFKEQ. Trimming removed 1 base from V and 2 bases from J; junction bases left unmatched: 0. DNA of the CDR3: TGTGCCAGCAGCCAAGGACTAGCGGGAGCCTACGAGCAGTACTTC. Translated: CASSQGLAGAYEQYF.

V gene TRBV9 combines with J gene TRBJ2-5; D not certain. Germline CDR1 is SGDLS and CDR2 is YYNGEE. The germline V and J ends were trimmed by 4 bases and 5 bases, with 12 bases remaining between them. This CDR3 comprises 13 residues. CDR3 in DNA: TGTGCCAGCAGCCCACCTCAAGGGGAGACCCAGTACTTC. It yields the protein CASSPPQGETQYF.

The chain is built from TRBV14 and TRBJ2-3; TRBD2 agrees at 10 bases. CDR3 length: 20 residues. The V gene's germline CDR1 is SGHDN and CDR2 FVKESK. With V trimmed by 0 bases and J by 2 bases, 14 bases remained unmatched. This CDR3 is CASSQDWEREGQEVTDTQYF. CDR3 in DNA: TGTGCCAGCAGCCAAGATTGGGAGCGGGAGGGCCAAGAAGTCACAGATACGCAGTATTTT. Full variable domain (outside the CDR3, taken from reference TRBV14 and TRBJ2-3): EAGVTQFPSHSVIEKGQTVTLRCDPISGHDNLYWYRRVMGKEIKFLLHFVKESKQDESGMPNNRFLAERTGGTYSTLKVQPAELEDSGVYFCASSQDWEREGQEVTDTQYFGPGTRLTVL.

This clone has only one observation. J is TRBJ1-1 and V is TRBV5-5, with a possible D match to TRBD1 (5 bases). Trimming took off 10 bases at V and 1 base at J, with 14 bases between the two ends. Germline-derived CDR1 and CDR2 are SGHKS and YYEKEE (reference sequence). The CDR3 spans 13 residues. DNA for the CDR3: TGTGCCCAAGTGAGACAGTGGAACACTGAAGCTTTCTTT. This codes for CAQVRQWNTEAFF.

This clone was seen only once. V usage is TRBV28 and J usage is TRBJ2-5; 8 nucleotides line up with TRBD1. The germline V gene encodes CDR1 MDHEN and CDR2 SYDVKM. The V gene end was trimmed by 8 bases and the J gene end by 5 bases; junction bases not matched to a gene: 7. CDR3 length: 13 residues. The CDR3 bases are TGTGCCAGCGGGTTTACAGGGGGGGAGACCCAGTACTTC. This gives the protein CASGFTGGETQYF.

The chain joins TRBV5-6 to TRBJ2-7, with D possibly called TRBD1 or TRBD2 (5 bases each). The germline V and J ends were trimmed by 4 bases and 0 bases, with 8 bases remaining between them. Germline V gives CDR1 SGHDT, CDR2 YYEEEE. The CDR3 is 13 residues long. In DNA, the CDR3 is TGTGCCAGCAGCCGAGGGACCTCCTACGAGCAGTACTTC. This translates into CASSRGTSYEQYF. Using reference TRBV5-6 and TRBJ2-7 for the parts outside the CDR3, the full variable domain is DAGVTQSPTHLIKTRGQQVTLRCSPKSGHDTVSWYQQALGQGPQFIFQYYEEEERQRGNFPDRFSGHQFPNYSSELNVNALLLGDSALYLCASSRGTSYEQYFGPGTRLTVT.

This chain uses TRBV4-3 with TRBJ2-1; D remains unclear. V was cut by 1 base and J by 5 bases, with 15 bases left in between. Germline V gives CDR1 LGHNA, CDR2 YSLEER. The CDR3 is 16 residues long. CDR3 bases: TGCGCCAGCAGCCAAGGACGGCTAGAGGTCCACAATGAGCAGTTCTTC. Amino acid sequence: CASSQGRLEVHNEQFF.